These 32 T cell receptor beta chains share one sample of origin, sequenced in a study of T cells in Graves' hyperthyroidism and ophthalmopathy. Template material for amplifying TCR beta CDR3 regions consisted of RNA transcripts. The study used the HTBI primer set for a first-round RT-PCR of the TCR CDR3. TCRdb analysed the multiplex PCR reads with MiXCR anew, one entry per CDR3 protein. This table has some 770,000 distinct CDR3 sequences, roughly 15% appearing once. The sequencing input was blood. Receptors originate from a man in his late teens or twenties with Graves' hyperthyroidism.

This clonotype was seen at least ten times. The V call is TRBV25-1, the J call TRBJ2-3; 8 positions match TRBD1. The CDR3 is 14 amino acids. Germline V lookup: CDR1 MGHDK, CDR2 SYGVNS. Trimming at V came to 3 bases and at J to 1 base, leaving 0 bases not matched to a gene. Here the CDR3 reads CASSEDRGTDTQYF. The CDR3 coding sequence is TGTGCCAGCAGTGAGGACAGGGGCACAGATACGCAGTATTTT. Complete variable domain (other parts from reference TRBV25-1 and TRBJ2-3): EADIYQTPRYLVIGTGKKITLECSQTMGHDKMYWYQQDPGMELHLIHYSYGVNSTEKGDLSSESTVSRIRTEHFPLTLESARPSHTSQYLCASSEDRGTDTQYFGPGTRLTVL.

This chain joins TRBV12-3 or TRBV12-4 and TRBJ2-7, with TRBD1 matching over 7 bases. The CDR3 is 13 amino acids. The V and J ends lost 4 bases and 5 bases, in that order; junction bases with no gene match: 5. The CDR3 here is CASSSDRPHEQYF. The DNA of the CDR3 is TGTGCCAGCAGTTCGGACAGGCCCCACGAGCAGTACTTC.

The table lists this clonotype with a few counts. J is TRBJ1-4 and V is TRBV20-1; no clear D. The CDR3 has 11 amino acids. Germline V gives CDR1 DFQATT, CDR2 SNEGSKA (reference sequence). The germline V and J ends were trimmed by 7 bases and 8 bases, with 11 bases remaining between them. CDR3 coding DNA: TGCAGTGTTGAGGTTCGGGAAAAACTGTTTTTT. It yields the protein CSVEVREKLFF.

V gene TRBV28 combines with J gene TRBJ2-7, with TRBD1 matching over 11 bases. The CDR3 length is 14 residues. Trimming removed 3 bases from V and 6 bases from J; junction bases left unmatched: 4. The germline V gene encodes CDR1 MDHEN and CDR2 SYDVKM. The CDR3 here is CASSLDRGLIEQYF. CDR3 DNA: TGTGCCAGCAGTTTGGACAGGGGGCTGATCGAGCAGTACTTC.

The table lists this clonotype with many counts. The CDR3 sequence is CASSPGTGKNEQYF. The CDR3 DNA reads as TGTGCCAGCTCACCCGGGACAGGGAAGAACGAGCAGTACTTC. V usage is TRBV18 and J usage is TRBJ2-7; 9 nucleotides match TRBD1. Germline V gene sequence: CDR1 KGHSH, CDR2 LQKENI. The junction had 5 bases not matched to a gene; V was cut back by 3 bases and J by 5 bases. This CDR3 spans 14 amino acids.

The chain is built from TRBV28 and TRBJ2-1, with 10 bases lining up with TRBD2. From germline, CDR1 is MDHEN and CDR2 SYDVKM. The CDR3 covers 18 residues. V gave up 5 bases and J gave up 6 bases; unmatched junction bases: 16. The chain's CDR3 is CASSPRTSGPLTPNEQFF. The CDR3 DNA follows: TGTGCCAGCAGTCCCCGGACTAGCGGTCCACTGACCCCCAATGAGCAGTTCTTC. The full variable domain, with the rest looked up from reference TRBV28 and TRBJ2-1, is DVKVTQSSRYLVKRTGEKVFLECVQDMDHENMFWYRQDPGLGLRLIYFSYDVKMKEKGDIPEGYSVSREKKERFSLILESASTNQTSMYLCASSPRTSGPLTPNEQFFGPGTRLTVL.

This clonotype showed up just a few times. The chain carries TRBV10-3 and TRBJ2-1, with TRBD2 matching 7 bases. The V and J ends lost 7 bases and 0 bases, in that order; junction bases with no gene match: 0. This CDR3 contains 13 residues. Germline assignment: CDR1 ENHRY and CDR2 SYGVKD. For the CDR3, the DNA is TGTGCCATCACTAGCGGCTCCTACAATGAGCAGTTCTTC. This sequence encodes CAITSGSYNEQFF.

This clonotype has a count of ten or more. The chain is built from TRBV11-2 and TRBJ2-7, with 8 bases fitting TRBD1. This CDR3 region has 15 residues. V lost 2 bases and J lost 6; bases outside the gene matches: 9. Germline assignment: CDR1 SGHAT and CDR2 FQNNGV. The CDR3, as DNA: TGTGCCAGCAGCTTACGGGCAGGGGGCAGTTCCGAGCAGTACTTC. The encoded protein is CASSLRAGGSSEQYF.

This clonotype was observed a few times. The chain recombines TRBV30 with TRBJ2-7; the D gene could be TRBD1 or TRBD2 (6 bases each). V gave up 0 bases and J gave up 4 bases, with 31 bases separating them. Per germline, CDR1 GTSNPN and CDR2 SVGIG (reference sequence). The CDR3 covers 20 residues. DNA of the CDR3: TGTGCCTGGAGTGTACCTTATTCCGGGGGCTTTAGGGATTCCTATTACGAGCAGTACTTC. Amino acids: CAWSVPYSGGFRDSYYEQYF.

This clonotype was counted only a few times. The rearrangement links TRBV29-1 to TRBJ2-7; 9 bases align to TRBD2. Germline values: CDR1 SQVTM, CDR2 ANQGSEA. V shed 6 bases, J shed 1 base, and the junction held 10 bases outside the gene matches. The CDR3 length is 15 residues. CDR3 in DNA: TGCAGCGTGGCGGGGGGGTCGGAACATTCCTACGAGCAGTACTTC. Translating it yields CSVAGGSEHSYEQYF.

This clonotype came up a few times. The V call is TRBV6-9, the J call TRBJ2-1; TRBD2 aligns across 10 bases. The DNA matches TRBJ2-7 better at its end, which makes the J call doubtful. Per germline, CDR1 MNHGY and CDR2 SVAAGI. This CDR3 has 14 amino acids. This chain's CDR3 is CASSWLAGENEQYF. The CDR3, as DNA: TGTGCCAGCAGTTGGCTAGCGGGAGAGAATGAGCAGTACTTC.

As DNA, the CDR3 is TGCAGTGCTCTGGACGGCTCCTACGAGCAGTACTTC. It is translated as CSALDGSYEQYF. The rearrangement links TRBV20-1 to TRBJ2-7, with D unresolved. Germline CDR1 reads DFQATT; CDR2 reads SNEGSKA (reference sequence). Trimming stripped 5 bases from V and 0 bases from J, with 8 bases between. The CDR3 loop spans 12 amino acids.

The rearrangement uses TRBV9 and TRBJ2-3, with 12 bases that match TRBD2. The V and J ends lost 2 bases and 4 bases, in that order; junction bases with no gene match: 5. Looked up from germline, CDR1 is SGDLS and CDR2 is YYNGEE. CDR3 length: 16 residues. The CDR3 loop reads CASSVRTSGTADTQYF. The CDR3 region has the DNA TGTGCCAGCAGCGTCCGGACTAGCGGGACGGCAGATACGCAGTATTTT. Together with reference TRBV9 and TRBJ2-3, the CDR3 gives the full variable domain: DSGVTQTPKHLITATGQRVTLRCSPRSGDLSVYWYQQSLDQGLQFLIQYYNGEERAKGNILERFSAQQFPDLHSELNLSSLELGDSALYFCASSVRTSGTADTQYFGPGTRLTVL.

This clonotype was found a few times. This rearrangement joins TRBV6-2 or TRBV6-3 to TRBJ1-4; D unresolved. V dropped 6 bases and J dropped 7 bases, with 12 bases sitting between them. Germline lookup yields CDR1 MNHEY and CDR2 SVGEGT. The length of the CDR3 is 13 residues. CDR3: CASRGYLGEKLFF. The CDR3 nucleotides read TGTGCCAGCAGAGGGTACCTTGGTGAAAAACTGTTTTTT.

This clonotype was counted ten times or more. The J gene is TRBJ2-1, the V gene TRBV14, with 8 bases lining up with TRBD2. Germline CDR1 reads SGHDN; CDR2 reads FVKESK. The trim removed 7 bases at V and 3 bases at J, leaving 11 bases unmatched. The CDR3 is made up of 16 amino acids. Here the CDR3 reads CASTPGGASGYNEQFF. CDR3 bases: TGTGCCAGCACCCCGGGGGGGGCTAGCGGCTACAATGAGCAGTTCTTC.

This clonotype was picked up one time. Given a much more abundant clone one base away, this may be a read error. The chain combines TRBV27 with TRBJ2-3; TRBD2 agrees at 10 bases. Germline loops: CDR1 MNHEY, CDR2 SMNVEV (reference sequence). With V trimmed by 5 bases and J by 11 bases, 10 bases remained unmatched. This CDR3 has 14 amino acids. The DNA for the CDR3 is TGTGCCAGCAGTCCGGCTAGCGGGAGTCCCCAGCAGTATTTT. Translating it yields CASSPASGSPQQYF.

V gene TRBV7-9 combines with J gene TRBJ2-2, with a possible D match to TRBD2 (5 bases). The V gene's germline CDR1 is SEHNR and CDR2 FQNEAQ (reference sequence). V lost 8 bases and J 5 bases, leaving 12 bases between the germline ends. The CDR3 sequence is 13 residues long. The CDR3 region is CASDRRGTGELFF. For the CDR3, the DNA is TGTGCCAGCGACCGCCGGGGAACCGGGGAGCTGTTTTTT.

The chain uses TRBV20-1 and TRBJ2-1, with 7 nucleotides matching TRBD1. The CDR3 spans 12 residues. Trimming took 3 bases from V and 9 from J; bases not matched to a gene: 5. In germline, CDR1 is DFQATT, CDR2 SNEGSKA (reference sequence). Written as DNA, the CDR3 is TGCAGTGCTAGCCTGACAGGGCTTGAGCAGTTCTTC. The encoded protein is CSASLTGLEQFF.

This clonotype was seen at least ten times. The chain is built from TRBV6-1 and TRBJ2-3, with D hard to call. Between the trimmed V and J ends, which lost 5 bases and 9 bases, there was a span of 9 bases. This CDR3 region has 11 residues. Germline V gene data show CDR1 as MNHNS and CDR2 as SASEGT. CDR3 loop: CASSSLGTQYF. In DNA form, the CDR3 reads TGTGCCAGCAGTTCCTTAGGCACGCAGTATTTT.

The chain couples TRBV13 to TRBJ2-7; possible D gene TRBD2, 6 bases. Germline-derived CDR1 and CDR2 are PRHDT and FYEKMQ (reference sequence). The CDR3 contains 16 residues. Trimming removed 2 bases at V and 0 bases at J, with 14 bases between. The CDR3 loop reads CASSLKGGESSYEQYF. Written as DNA, the CDR3 is TGTGCCAGCAGCTTAAAAGGAGGGGAAAGCTCCTACGAGCAGTACTTC.

The chain carries TRBV10-2 and TRBJ2-5; TRBD2 matches 7 bases. CDR1 is WSHSY, CDR2 SAAADI, per germline. V lost 11 bases to trimming and J lost 6 bases; unmatched junction nucleotides: 21. This CDR3 is 16 amino acids long. CDR3 in DNA: TGCGCCGCCGCGCCCCCTAGGAGGGAGGGCCGAAAGACCCAGTACTTC. Amino acids: CAAAPPRREGRKTQYF.

Many counts were recorded for this clonotype. The chain uses TRBV27 and TRBJ2-5, with TRBD1 matching 8 bases. Germline assignment: CDR1 MNHEY and CDR2 SMNVEV (reference sequence). The CDR3 length is 19 residues. V lost 2 bases, J lost 5 bases, and 19 bases stayed unmatched. The DNA for the CDR3 is TGTGCCAGCAGTTTACAACCACCCCACCTGACAGGGGAGGCGGAGACCCAGTACTTC. As protein: CASSLQPPHLTGEAETQYF.

In this sample, this clonotype turned up many times. Written as DNA, the CDR3 is TGTGCCAGCACTCCCGGGACTGGGATCTACGAGCAGTACTTC. It specifies CASTPGTGIYEQYF. This rearrangement joins TRBV28 to TRBJ2-7, with TRBD2 as a possible D gene (6 bases). The V gene's germline CDR1 is MDHEN and CDR2 SYDVKM. V was pared by 7 bases and J by 3 bases, with 16 bases between. This CDR3 comprises 14 residues.

V usage is TRBV20-1 and J usage is TRBJ2-5; 7 positions agree with TRBD1. Germline V lookup: CDR1 DFQATT, CDR2 SNEGSKA (reference sequence). The CDR3 contains 13 residues. V lost 5 bases to trimming and J lost 5 bases; unmatched junction nucleotides: 8. Here the CDR3 reads CSADREKLETQYF. The DNA of the CDR3 is TGCAGTGCTGACAGGGAGAAACTCGAGACCCAGTACTTC.

This clonotype was observed a few times. The rearrangement uses TRBV18 and TRBJ2-4, with D possibly TRBD2 on 5 matching bases. CDR1 is KGHSH, CDR2 LQKENI, per germline. There are 15 residues in the CDR3. V gave up 0 bases and J gave up 0 bases, with 6 bases separating them. CDR3 nucleotide sequence: TGTGCCAGCTCACCACCGGAGGTAGCCAAAAACATTCAGTACTTC. Translation gives CASSPPEVAKNIQYF. Together with reference TRBV18 and TRBJ2-4, the CDR3 gives the full variable domain: NAGVMQNPRHLVRRRGQEARLRCSPMKGHSHVYWYRQLPEEGLKFMVYLQKENIIDESGMPKERFSAEFPKEGPSILRIQQVVRGDSAAYFCASSPPEVAKNIQYFGAGTRLSVL.

This chain links TRBV4-1 with TRBJ2-1; TRBD1 aligns across 7 bases. The V gene end was trimmed by 4 bases and the J gene end by 5 bases; junction bases not matched to a gene: 8. The CDR3 runs 15 residues. Germline CDR1 and CDR2: MGHRA and YSYEKL. In nucleotides, the CDR3 is TGCGCCAGCAGCCCCCCTAGGGGGCGCGACAATGAGCAGTTCTTC. Its protein product is CASSPPRGRDNEQFF.

In this sample, this clonotype turned up a few times. The gene calls are TRBV15 and TRBJ1-1, with D uncertain. This CDR3 has 12 amino acids. Between the trimmed V and J ends, which lost 11 bases and 1 base, there was a span of 11 bases. Germline-derived CDR1 and CDR2 are LNHNV and YYDKDF (reference sequence). The CDR3 bases are TGTGCCTCCCGGAGGGCGAACACTGAAGCTTTCTTT. It is translated as CASRRANTEAFF.

This clonotype turned up a few times. The V call is TRBV15, the J call TRBJ2-3; D is unclear. Germline CDR1 LNHNV, CDR2 YYDKDF (reference sequence). V lost 5 bases, J lost 2 bases, and 14 bases lay in between. The CDR3 extends over 15 amino acids. The chain's CDR3 is CATSGRRSATDTQYF. The CDR3 DNA is TGTGCCACCAGCGGGCGCCGGAGCGCCACAGATACGCAGTATTTT.

Only a few counts were recorded for this clonotype. The chain links TRBV2 to TRBJ2-2; D is uncertain. The CDR3 runs to 14 residues. V was trimmed by 5 bases and J by 3 bases, leaving 10 bases between them. The germline V gene has CDR1 SNHLY and CDR2 FYNNEI. The CDR3 coding sequence is TGTGCCAGCAGTCTCTCTTTCTACACCGGGGAGCTGTTTTTT. Translated, it gives CASSLSFYTGELFF.

The CDR3 DNA is TGCAGCGTTGAAGATCGAAAATGGGAAGAGACCCAGTACTTC. Translation: CSVEDRKWEETQYF. The chain links TRBV29-1 to TRBJ2-5; D is unresolved. Germline CDR1 is SQVTM and CDR2 is ANQGSEA. Trimming left V 0 bases short and J 3 bases short, with 11 bases between. This CDR3 contains 14 residues.

This clonotype was picked up many times. This rearrangement joins TRBV7-9 to TRBJ2-7, with D maybe TRBD1 (6 bases). Germline V lookup: CDR1 SEHNR, CDR2 FQNEAQ (reference sequence). The CDR3 runs 14 residues. Deletions cut 4 bases from V and 3 bases from J, with 13 bases between. As DNA, the CDR3 is TGTGCCAGCAGCTCAGTCGAGGGGGTCTACGAGCAGTACTTC. Its translation: CASSSVEGVYEQYF. Supplemented by reference TRBV7-9 and TRBJ2-7, the full variable domain reads DTGVSQNPRHKITKRGQNVTFRCDPISEHNRLYWYRQTLGQGPEFLTYFQNEAQLEKSRLLSDRFSAERPKGSFSTLEIQRTEQGDSAMYLCASSSVEGVYEQYFGPGTRLTVT.

This clonotype was counted many times. V is TRBV28 and J is TRBJ2-7; 12 bases are a match to TRBD2. CDR1 is MDHEN, CDR2 SYDVKM, per germline. This CDR3 is 14 amino acids long. Trimming removed 2 bases from V and 8 bases from J; junction bases left unmatched: 4. CDR3 bases: TGTGCCAGCAGTTTAATAGGACTAGCGGGACAGCAGTACTTC. The encoded protein is CASSLIGLAGQQYF.